This TCR beta chain was documented in a study of T cells in Graves' hyperthyroidism and ophthalmopathy. Study-wide background: Prior to any treatment, at the point of initial diagnosis, peripheral blood was collected.

General observations from the study: Separating ophthalmopathy from stable hyperthyroidism was achieved by a 13 V-J model.

This clonotype has ten or more counts. Its target is unknown. RNA transcripts provided the source from which TCR beta CDR3 regions were amplified. TCR CDR3 underwent first-round RT-PCR with the HTBI primer set. Each CDR3 protein is one row after TCRdb ran MiXCR on the multiplex PCR reads. In the table there are approximately 870,000 distinct CDR3 sequences, 38% of which are singletons. Used for diagnoses were clinical symptoms, serum thyroxine and TRAb, thyroid ultrasound and orbital computed tomography. The PBMCs were taken from around 9 ml of fresh peripheral blood. CDR1 is LNHDA and CDR2 is SQIVND in the germline V gene (reference sequence). V gave up 6 bases and J gave up 2 bases; unmatched junction bases: 9. This CDR3 has 15 residues.

Specimen: blood. The TCR sequence derives from a man between 18 and 29 years old with Graves' hyperthyroidism. V is TRBV19 and J is TRBJ1-1; the match to TRBD1 covers 7 bases. The CDR3 loop is CASSSTGARNTEAFF. Written as DNA, the CDR3 is TGTGCCAGTAGCAGCACAGGGGCGCGAAACACTGAAGCTTTCTTT.